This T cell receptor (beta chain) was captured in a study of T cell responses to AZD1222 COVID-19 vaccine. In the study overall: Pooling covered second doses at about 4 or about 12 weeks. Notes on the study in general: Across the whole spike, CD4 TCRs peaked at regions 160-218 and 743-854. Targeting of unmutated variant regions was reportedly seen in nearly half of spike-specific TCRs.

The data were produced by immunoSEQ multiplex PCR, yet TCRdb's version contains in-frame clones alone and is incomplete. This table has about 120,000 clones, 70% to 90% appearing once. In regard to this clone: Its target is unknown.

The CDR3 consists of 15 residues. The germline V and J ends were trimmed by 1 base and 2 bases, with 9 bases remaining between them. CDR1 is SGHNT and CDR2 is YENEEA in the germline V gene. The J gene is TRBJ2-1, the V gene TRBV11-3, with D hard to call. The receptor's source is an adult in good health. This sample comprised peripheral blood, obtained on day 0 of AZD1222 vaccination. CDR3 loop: CASSLVVGTYNEQFF. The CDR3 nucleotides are TGTGCCAGCAGCTTAGTCGTAGGAACCTACAATGAGCAGTTCTTC. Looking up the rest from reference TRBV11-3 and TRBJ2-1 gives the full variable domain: EAGVVQSPRYKIIEKKQPVAFWCNPISGHNTLYWYLQNLGQGPELLIRYENEEAVDDSQLPKDRFSAERLKGVDSTLKIQPAELGDSAVYLCASSLVVGTYNEQFFGPGTRLTVL.